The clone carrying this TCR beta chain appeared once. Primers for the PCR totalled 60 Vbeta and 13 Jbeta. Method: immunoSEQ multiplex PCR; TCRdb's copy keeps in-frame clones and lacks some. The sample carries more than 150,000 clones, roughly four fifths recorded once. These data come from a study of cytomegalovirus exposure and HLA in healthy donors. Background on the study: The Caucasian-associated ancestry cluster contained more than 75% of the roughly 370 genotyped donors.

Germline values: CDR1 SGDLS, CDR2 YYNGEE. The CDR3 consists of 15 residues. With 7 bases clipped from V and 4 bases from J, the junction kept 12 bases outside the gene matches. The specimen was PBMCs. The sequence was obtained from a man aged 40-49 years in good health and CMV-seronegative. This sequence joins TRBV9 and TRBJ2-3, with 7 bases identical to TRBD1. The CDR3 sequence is CASVKGAVGADTQYF. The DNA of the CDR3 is TGTGCCAGCGTAAAGGGGGCAGTAGGCGCAGATACGCAGTATTTT.